These 2 T cell receptor beta chains share one sample of origin, sequenced in a study of prognosis after radiotherapy for stage I lung cancer. Genomic DNA provided the template from which TCR beta CDR3 was amplified by two-round multiplex PCR. Amplification during the initial PCR round employed primers specific to each TRBV and TRBJ gene. TCRdb reprocessed the multiplex PCR reads with MiXCR, giving one entry per CDR3 protein. The sample includes roughly 18,000 distinct CDR3 sequences, 40% to 50% of them seen just once. Specimen: PBMCs, collected before or after stereotactic body radiation therapy (not recorded which). The receptors here all came from a donor of 50 years or more with non-small cell lung cancer.

The rearrangement joins TRBV6-4 to TRBJ2-1, with D perhaps matching TRBD1 (6 bases). Trimming shortened V by 0 bases and J by 9 bases, and 15 bases separated the two germline ends. This CDR3 spans 15 amino acids. Germline lookup yields CDR1 MRHNA and CDR2 SNTAGT. The CDR3 here is CASSDSLALGGEQFF. In nucleotides, the CDR3 is TGTGCCAGCAGTGACTCTTTGGCCTTAGGGGGTGAGCAGTTCTTC.

This chain connects TRBV28 to TRBJ1-6; no clear D gene. V was clipped by 6 bases and J by 12 bases, with 12 bases between them. CDR3 length equals 12 residues. Germline V gives CDR1 MDHEN, CDR2 SYDVKM. The CDR3 here is CASSAGRRPLHF. For the CDR3, the DNA is TGTGCCAGCAGCGCTGGGCGCCGACCCCTCCACTTT.